The 11 T cell receptor beta chains given below trace back to one sample, sequenced in a study of shared clonotypes between healthy human individuals. Data came from immunoSEQ multiplex PCR; TCRdb stores just in-frame clones and leaves some out. Here the sample spans 150,000 to 200,000 clones, roughly 70% being singletons. The sample was memory CD4+ T cells sorted from blood. Documented subset: CD45RA-negative fraction. These TCRs come from a young man in good health.

In its sample, this clone was seen a few times. This chain links TRBV10-3 with TRBJ2-7; the D gene could be TRBD1 or TRBD2 (6 bases each). The V end lost 0 bases, the J end lost 0 bases, and 15 bases lay between the germline ends. This CDR3 comprises 17 residues. Germline V gene lookup returns CDR1 ENHRY and CDR2 SYGVKD. The DNA of the CDR3 is TGTGCCATCAGTGAGTCCCTGACGGGGGACAACTCCTACGAGCAGTACTTC. Translating gives CAISESLTGDNSYEQYF.

The J gene is TRBJ1-3, the V gene TRBV19; a weak D match, TRBD1 (6 bases). Germline V gives CDR1 LNHDA, CDR2 SQIVND (reference sequence). Trimming cost V 6 bases and J 2 bases, with 8 bases left between them. The CDR3 has 13 residues. The CDR3 nucleotides are TGTGCCAGTAGGAGGGACACTGGAAACACCATATATTTT. It encodes CASRRDTGNTIYF. The entire variable domain, with the rest obtained from reference TRBV19 and TRBJ1-3, is as follows: DGGITQSPKYLFRKEGQNVTLSCEQNLNHDAMYWYRQDPGQGLRLIYYSQIVNDFQKGDIAEGYSVSREKKESFPLTVTSAQKNPTAFYLCASRRDTGNTIYFGEGSWLTVV.

CDR3 coding DNA: TGTGCCAGCAGTTACAGGGGAGAGGGGGCGAAGGGCTACACCTTC. It encodes CASSYRGEGAKGYTF. The chain combines TRBV6-5 with TRBJ1-2; 7 positions agree with TRBD1. CDR3 length: 15 residues. Germline CDR1 and CDR2: MNHEY and SVGAGI. Trimming cost V 2 bases and J 8 bases; bases outside gene matches: 11.

The chain couples TRBV11-3 to TRBJ2-2; D unclear. V lost 5 bases and J lost 5, with 12 bases in between. The CDR3 loop spans 14 amino acids. Germline lookup yields CDR1 SGHNT and CDR2 YENEEA. CDR3 DNA: TGTGCCAGCAGCCCCGAGGCCGGGACCGGGGAGCTGTTTTTT. Translated, it gives CASSPEAGTGELFF.

The chain couples TRBV25-1 to TRBJ2-2; 11 bases line up with TRBD2. The length of the CDR3 is 16 residues. Germline V CDR1 and CDR2: MGHDK, SYGVNS. Trimming cost V 4 bases and J 5 bases; bases outside gene matches: 6. CDR3 bases: TGTGCCAGCAGTGGGAAACTAGCGGGAGCGACCGGGGAGCTGTTTTTT. It yields the protein CASSGKLAGATGELFF.

The chain combines TRBV9 with TRBJ1-4; D is unresolved. CDR3 length equals 16 residues. Trimming cost V 0 bases and J 7 bases, with 16 bases left between them. Looked up from germline, CDR1 is SGDLS and CDR2 is YYNGEE. CDR3 in DNA: TGTGCCAGCAGCGTAGAATCGGGTATCTTGGGTGAAAAACTGTTTTTT. It encodes CASSVESGILGEKLFF.

CDR3 loop: CASSGEGYQPQHF. The CDR3 DNA sequence: TGTGCCAGCAGTGGGGAAGGGTATCAGCCCCAGCATTTT. The chain carries TRBV6-5 and TRBJ1-5; D remains unclear. Between the trimmed V and J ends, which lost 5 bases and 5 bases, there was a span of 10 bases. Per the germline V gene, CDR1 is MNHEY and CDR2 is SVGAGI. The CDR3 loop spans 13 amino acids.

The J gene is TRBJ2-3, the V gene TRBV11-3; the D is unclear. Between the trimmed V and J ends, which lost 7 bases and 6 bases, there was a span of 17 bases. The CDR3 runs to 14 residues. Germline V gene lookup returns CDR1 SGHNT and CDR2 YENEEA. CDR3 coding DNA: TGTGCCAGCACCGACCGGAGATCAAGCGATACGCAGTATTTT. Translated, it gives CASTDRRSSDTQYF.

V is TRBV18 and J is TRBJ2-5; possibly TRBD1 for D (5 bases). CDR3 length equals 15 residues. CDR1 and CDR2 (germline): KGHSH, LQKENI. Trimming stripped 1 base from V and 2 bases from J, with 11 bases between. The CDR3 reads CASSPQSNRQETQYF. The CDR3 DNA follows: TGTGCCAGCTCACCACAATCGAACAGGCAAGAGACCCAGTACTTC.

The chain combines TRBV6-1 with TRBJ2-2, with D possibly being TRBD2 (6 bases). With 11 bases removed from V and 3 bases from J, the gap between germline ends came to 10 bases. Looked up from germline, CDR1 is MNHNS and CDR2 is SASEGT. The CDR3 length is 12 residues. CDR3 sequence: CALAGYTGELFF. For the CDR3, the DNA is TGTGCCCTCGCGGGGTACACCGGGGAGCTGTTTTTT.

The chain links TRBV28 to TRBJ2-3; TRBD1 aligns across 9 bases. This CDR3 region has 16 residues. The germline V gene has CDR1 MDHEN and CDR2 SYDVKM. J lost 4 bases, V lost 6 bases, and 11 bases had no gene match. CDR3 nucleotides: TGTGCCAGCAGAACTGGGGGGGGACAGGGATCAGATACGCAGTATTTT. This translates into CASRTGGGQGSDTQYF.